The text below deals with one T cell receptor beta chain. The target antigen is unknown. This sample was taken from a study of T cell responses to AZD1222 COVID-19 vaccine. Study background: Second-dose schedules of about 4 or about 12 weeks were combined.

Only in-frame clones appear in the TCRdb table, and some are missing; sequencing was by immunoSEQ multiplex PCR. The table shows 150,000 to 200,000 clones, with around 92% occurring only once. CDR3 length equals 15 residues. In germline, CDR1 is SGHTA, CDR2 FQGTGA. The J segment lost 3 bases and the V segment lost 4 bases, leaving 4 bases of the junction unmatched. The study, taken as a whole, reports: The span of vaccine-associated CD4 TCRs extended across spike, with dominance at 160-218 and 743-854. Mostly white British, mostly female donors; authors suggested clonal diversity may be underestimated. Only after the peak T cell response were repertoires sampled.

Sequencing used peripheral blood, obtained on day 0 of AZD1222 vaccination. The TCR was taken from an adult in good health. The chain carries TRBV7-3 and TRBJ2-3; 10 nucleotides agree with TRBD2. CDR3 amino acids: CASSSSGGATDTQYF. DNA for the CDR3: TGTGCCAGCAGCTCAAGCGGGGGGGCAACAGATACGCAGTATTTT.